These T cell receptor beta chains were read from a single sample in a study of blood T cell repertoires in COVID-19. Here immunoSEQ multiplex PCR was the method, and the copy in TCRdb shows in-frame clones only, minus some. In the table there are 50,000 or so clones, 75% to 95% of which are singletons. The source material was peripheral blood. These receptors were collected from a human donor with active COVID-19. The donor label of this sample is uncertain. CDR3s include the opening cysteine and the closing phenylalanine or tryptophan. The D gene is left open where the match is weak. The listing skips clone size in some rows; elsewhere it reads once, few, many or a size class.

TGTGCCAGCGGGGAAAGTAGCGGGGGGTACAATGAGCAGTTCTTC	CASGESSGGYNEQFF	TRBJ2-1	.	TRBD2	15	TRBV25-1
TGTGCCAGCAGCCCGCGGACAGTAAGCTCCTACAATGAGCAGTTCTTC	CASSPRTVSSYNEQFF	TRBJ2-1	.	.	16	TRBV3-1/TRBV3-2
TGCGCCAGCAGCGGCCGGGACAGGGGCAACGAGCAGTACTTC	CASSGRDRGNEQYF	TRBJ2-7	few	TRBD1	14	TRBV5-1
TGTGCCAGTAGTATAGAAAGGGGGAGTTACAATGAGCAGTTCTTC	CASSIERGSYNEQFF	TRBJ2-1	.	.	15	TRBV19
TGTGCCAGCAGCCCCAGGGAAAGCAATCAGCCCCAGCATTTT	CASSPRESNQPQHF	TRBJ1-5	.	.	14	TRBV2
TGTGCCATCCTTCGGAGTTGGACTGAAGCTTTCTTT	CAILRSWTEAFF	TRBJ1-1	.	.	12	TRBV24-1
TGCGCCAGCAGTGAGTCCTACAGGCCCACTGAAGCTTTCTTT	CASSESYRPTEAFF	TRBJ1-1	.	.	14	TRBV10-1
TGTGCCGTGGGGCAGAGCTCCTACAATGAGCAGTTCTTC	CAVGQSSYNEQFF	TRBJ2-1	.	.	13	TRBV2
TGTGCCAGCAGTTACGAACCAAGCCAGAACACCGGGGAGCTGTTTTTT	CASSYEPSQNTGELFF	TRBJ2-2	.	.	16	TRBV6-5
TGTGCCAGCTCCCGCGGGGACGGTGCAACTAATGAAAAACTGTTTTTT	CASSRGDGATNEKLFF	TRBJ1-4	.	.	16	TRBV9
TGTGCCAGCAGCTCGTCTAGCTTATCGAACACCGGGGAGCTGTTTTTT	CASSSSSLSNTGELFF	TRBJ2-2	.	.	16	TRBV7-8
TGTGCCAGCAGCTTAGATGCACACTCTGGGGCCAACGTCCTGACTTTC	CASSLDAHSGANVLTF	TRBJ2-6	.	.	16	TRBV11-2
TGTGCCAGCAGCACCGGGACAGGGACTTCTGAGACCCAGTACTTC	CASSTGTGTSETQYF	TRBJ2-5	.	TRBD1	15	TRBV5-6
TGTGCCAGCAGCTCGGGTTTTCCTTATGGCTACACCTTC	CASSSGFPYGYTF	TRBJ1-2	.	.	13	TRBV27
TGTGCCAGCTCTCCGGGACTCCTTACCTACGAGCAGTACTTC	CASSPGLLTYEQYF	TRBJ2-7	.	.	14	TRBV18
TGCAGCGTTCAGACAGGGGAAGGCCTTCGAGGGGCCAACGTCCTGACTTTC	CSVQTGEGLRGANVLTF	TRBJ2-6	.	TRBD1	17	TRBV29-1
TGTGCCGCAGGGAAACTGAACACTGAAGCTTTCTTT	CAAGKLNTEAFF	TRBJ1-1	.	.	12	TRBV28
TGTGCCAGCAGCCAACTCCGGGACAGGGTTTCGAACTATGGCTACACCTTC	CASSQLRDRVSNYGYTF	TRBJ1-2	.	TRBD1	17	TRBV3-1/TRBV3-2
TGTGCCAGTAAGTCAGGCAGGAACGAAGTTCCCGGGGAGCTGTTTTTT	CASKSGRNEVPGELFF	TRBJ2-2	.	.	16	TRBV19
TGCGCCAGCAGCGGGGGCCTTGCGGAGACCCAGTACTTC	CASSGGLAETQYF	TRBJ2-5	.	.	13	TRBV5-1
TGTGCCAGCAGTACCCTTCCGGGACTAGGGGACCAGACCCAGTACTTC	CASSTLPGLGDQTQYF	TRBJ2-5	.	TRBD2	16	TRBV6-2/TRBV6-3
TGTGCCAGCACCCCGGCGGGGGCTGGGACAGATACGCAGTATTTT	CASTPAGAGTDTQYF	TRBJ2-3	.	.	15	TRBV6-5
TGTGCCAGCAGTTCACTCAGGGGGCTAGAGACCCAGTACTTC	CASSSLRGLETQYF	TRBJ2-5	.	TRBD1	14	TRBV28
TGTGCCAGTAGAACTAGCGGGAGGTGGACAGATACGCAGTATTTT	CASRTSGRWTDTQYF	TRBJ2-3	.	TRBD2	15	TRBV19
TGTGCCAGCCACAGGGGGTTAAACTATGGCTACACCTTC	CASHRGLNYGYTF	TRBJ1-2	.	TRBD1	13	TRBV6-5
TGTGCCAGCAGCTTAGGCACTAGCGGGGGGACAGATACGCAGTATTTT	CASSLGTSGGTDTQYF	TRBJ2-3	few	TRBD2	16	TRBV13
TGTGCCTACCCCGGGACAGGGGGCGAGCAGTACTTC	CAYPGTGGEQYF	TRBJ2-7	.	TRBD1	12	TRBV30
TGTGCCACCAGCACCTCCGGGACAGGGAGCCACGAGCAGTACTTC	CATSTSGTGSHEQYF	TRBJ2-7	.	TRBD1	15	TRBV15
TGTGCCAGCAGCCAAAGACAGGGGAGGAATGAAAAACTGTTTTTT	CASSQRQGRNEKLFF	TRBJ1-4	.	TRBD1	15	TRBV3-1/TRBV3-2
TGTGCCAGTAGGGGGACAGGCCGCGGGTCCACTGAAGCTTTCTTT	CASRGTGRGSTEAFF	TRBJ1-1	.	TRBD1	15	TRBV19
TGCAGCGTCGGTAACAGGGGAGACGGCTACACCTTC	CSVGNRGDGYTF	TRBJ1-2	.	TRBD1	12	TRBV29-1
TGCAGCGTTGAATTGGTCGGCGGGGGCGACGAGCAGTACTTC	CSVELVGGGDEQYF	TRBJ2-7	once	.	14	TRBV29-1
TGTGCCAGTAGTGGGACCTCAGGGGTCTATGGCTACACCTTC	CASSGTSGVYGYTF	TRBJ1-2	.	.	14	TRBV19
TGTGCCAGCAGTGACGTGGCGGGGGGTTACGAGCAGTACTTC	CASSDVAGGYEQYF	TRBJ2-7	.	TRBD2	14	TRBV25-1
TGTGCCAGCAGCTTAGGACAACTCAATGAGCAGTTCTTC	CASSLGQLNEQFF	TRBJ2-1	.	.	13	TRBV7-2
TGTGCCAGCAGCTTTTTCGGGCGACTAGCGGGAGTCCCCGGGGAGCTGTTTTTT	CASSFFGRLAGVPGELFF	TRBJ2-2	.	TRBD2	18	TRBV7-9
TGTGCCAGCACCTTAACAGGGGAAGCCTACAATGAGCAGTTCTTC	CASTLTGEAYNEQFF	TRBJ2-1	.	TRBD1	15	TRBV7-8
TGTGCCAGCAGCTTGACAGAGGACTATGGCTACACCTTC	CASSLTEDYGYTF	TRBJ1-2	.	.	13	TRBV11-1
TGCAGCGTTGGAACTAGCGGGAGTAATGAGCAGTTCTTC	CSVGTSGSNEQFF	TRBJ2-1	.	TRBD2	13	TRBV29-1
TGCGCCAGCAGCTTGGGACTAGCGGGGGAAGAGACCCAGTACTTC	CASSLGLAGEETQYF	TRBJ2-5	.	TRBD2	15	TRBV5-1
TGTGCCAGCAGCTTTCAGGGCGCGAACGAGCAGTACTTC	CASSFQGANEQYF	TRBJ2-7	.	.	13	TRBV5-6
TGTGCCAGCTCAGACAGTAACTATGGCTACACCTTC	CASSDSNYGYTF	TRBJ1-2	.	.	12	TRBV18
TGTGCCAGCAGCCTCCACACCGAAGGGGAGCTGTTTTTT	CASSLHTEGELFF	TRBJ2-2	few	.	13	TRBV3-1/TRBV3-2
TGTGCCAGCTCACCAGAGCTGAATCAGCCCCAGCATTTT	CASSPELNQPQHF	TRBJ1-5	.	.	13	TRBV18
TGCGCCAGCAGCCAATTGGGCGGGGGGGGCTACAATGAGCAGTTCTTC	CASSQLGGGGYNEQFF	TRBJ2-1	.	TRBD2	16	TRBV4-1
TGTGCCAGCAGCAAGACAGGGTTCGCTGAAGCTTTCTTT	CASSKTGFAEAFF	TRBJ1-1	.	TRBD1	13	TRBV5-5
TGTGCCAGCAGTTCGGCAACCCCCAGGGATACGCAGTATTTT	CASSSATPRDTQYF	TRBJ2-3	.	.	14	TRBV2
TGTGCCAGCAGTTCCCGGCCGGGGATCAGACACGAGCAGTACTTC	CASSSRPGIRHEQYF	TRBJ2-7	.	.	15	TRBV28
TGTGCCAGCAGCACTAGATCGGACACTGAAGCTTTCTTT	CASSTRSDTEAFF	TRBJ1-1	once	.	13	TRBV11-3
TGTGCCATCAGTGAGTCCAGGGGCAGAACCGGGGAGCTGTTTTTT	CAISESRGRTGELFF	TRBJ2-2	.	.	15	TRBV10-3
TGTGCCAGTGCCTACAGGGAACGCACTGAAGCTTTCTTT	CASAYRERTEAFF	TRBJ1-1	.	.	13	TRBV6-5
TGTGCCAGCAGCGCCTGGGACAGGGGGGCCCAAGCGAACACCGGGGAGCTGTTTTTT	CASSAWDRGAQANTGELFF	TRBJ2-2	.	TRBD1	19	TRBV9
TGTGCCAGCAGCCCCGGGCGGGGGTCTCAGCTGTTTTTT	CASSPGRGSQLFF	TRBJ2-2	.	TRBD2	13	TRBV5-6
TGCGCCAGCAGCTTGGGACAGGGGAGCTCTGAAGCTTTCTTT	CASSLGQGSSEAFF	TRBJ1-1	.	TRBD1	14	TRBV5-1
TGTGCCAGCAGTACCCTCCGGGACAGGGGGGGATACATTCAGTACTTC	CASSTLRDRGGYIQYF	TRBJ2-4	.	TRBD1	16	TRBV28
TGTGCCAGCAGCTTAAGGCGGGAGTACGAGCAGTACTTC	CASSLRREYEQYF	TRBJ2-7	.	TRBD2	13	TRBV7-2
TGCGCCAGCAGCCCTCGCCCGACAGGACGCTATGGCTACACCTTC	CASSPRPTGRYGYTF	TRBJ1-2	.	.	15	TRBV4-3
TGTGCCTGGAGGGACTACTACCCAGATACGCAGTATTTT	CAWRDYYPDTQYF	TRBJ2-3	.	.	13	TRBV30
TGTGCCAGCAGCGACCTGGCAGGGAAGGATCAGCCCCAGCATTTT	CASSDLAGKDQPQHF	TRBJ1-5	.	.	15	TRBV27
TGTGCCAGCAGTGACATTGGGACAGGGGTGACAGATACGCAGTATTTT	CASSDIGTGVTDTQYF	TRBJ2-3	.	TRBD1	16	TRBV6-1